The T cell receptor (beta chain) described here comes from a study of human T cells and chemical hapten exposure. TCRdb analysed the RACE reads with MiXCR anew, one entry per CDR3 protein. This sample yields some 350,000 distinct CDR3 sequences, of which 6% to 7% are seen a single time; under 7% belongs to the top ten. This clonotype has ten or more counts. Time point indicated: patch test 2, 6 weeks after DPC sensitization. The treatment is: therapeutic diphenylcyclopropenone sensitization with weekly scalp DPC. The input for sequencing was whole blood, taken in connection with sensitization to the hapten diphenylcyclopropenone (DPC). This TCR was recovered from a young woman with alopecia areata. Some clones in this sample may be carry-over from other donors' samples.

The CDR3 region is CASSQEVRGRYEQYF. CDR3 in DNA: TGTGCCAGCAGCCAAGAAGTCCGGGGGAGGTACGAGCAGTACTTC. J is TRBJ2-7 and V is TRBV4-2; a possible D gene is TRBD2 (6 bases). The CDR3 sequence is 15 residues long. CDR1 and CDR2 from the germline V gene are LGHNA and YNFKEQ. V lost 0 bases to trimming and J lost 4 bases, with 13 bases between them.